This note documents a single TCR beta chain sequence. Its specificity is unknown. Germline CDR1 reads LNHDA; CDR2 reads SQIVND (reference sequence). The CDR3 runs to 14 residues. Trimming cost V 5 bases and J 4 bases; bases outside gene matches: 6. The sample originates from a study of cytomegalovirus exposure and HLA in healthy donors. Study as a whole: A subsequent analysis reported that the 95 to 150 validation repertoires were produced on the same platform that had also been used for the approximately 710 first-cohort repertoires. General observations from the study: In vitro work confirmed that three CMV-associated chains recognize CMV antigens. Some TCR beta chains (164 of them) were listed as cytomegalovirus-associated.

Data came from immunoSEQ multiplex PCR; TCRdb stores just in-frame clones and leaves some out. The sample records 130,000 to 150,000 clones, roughly nine tenths being singletons. This TCR came from a young woman in good health and CMV-seropositive. The sample comprised PBMCs. The chain recombines TRBV19 with TRBJ1-2; the match to TRBD1 covers 8 bases. The CDR3 sequence is CASSSGQGVYGYTF. CDR3 nucleotide sequence: TGTGCCAGTAGTTCCGGACAGGGAGTCTATGGCTACACCTTC. The entire variable domain, with the rest obtained from reference TRBV19 and TRBJ1-2, is as follows: DGGITQSPKYLFRKEGQNVTLSCEQNLNHDAMYWYRQDPGQGLRLIYYSQIVNDFQKGDIAEGYSVSREKKESFPLTVTSAQKNPTAFYLCASSSGQGVYGYTFGSGTRLTVV.